This T cell receptor beta chain was obtained from a study of neurological immune-mediated disorders (dated by TCRdb to the late 2010s). Some background on the complete study: Among the approximately 35 multiple sclerosis patients, relapsing-remitting MS accounted for around 30 and secondary progressive MS accounted for 3. The 90 to 110 TCR-beta libraries included longitudinal samples, technical triplicates and paired sorted CD4+ and CD8+ T-cell subsets alongside PBMC samples. The cohort was made up of 68 subjects, consisting of roughly 15 HAM/TSP patients, 34 multiple sclerosis patients and about 20 healthy controls. Peripheral blood TCR-beta repertoires from patients with HTLV-I-associated myelopathy (HAM/TSP), patients with multiple sclerosis, and healthy controls were compared in the study using UMI-based sequencing.

In this sample, this clonotype turned up many times. This receptor's antigen is unknown. Base qualities are not recorded, but no much larger clone differs from it by a single base. Results and caveats for the whole study, not just this receptor: Repertoires from 18 of 34 MS patients were grouped by phylogenetic analysis into a cluster of related CDR3 sequences, suggesting a possible repertoire-level signature. The MS cluster was not associated with any clinical or MRI features, and the authors stated that larger cohorts are needed. Across subjects, expanded clones never shared an identical CDR3 amino acid sequence, which suggests that the TCR-beta repertoires in every group were private. TCR clonal expansion was highest in HAM/TSP patients and lowest in MS patients, with MS patients falling below even healthy controls.

For unsorted PBMC libraries, 2 million PBMCs were used after storage in RNAlater at -80 degrees C until RNA extraction. The multiple sclerosis patients were enrolled in a US clinical protocol that evaluated disease progression with magnetic resonance imaging. PBMCs were separated from peripheral blood using Ficoll-Hypaque density gradient centrifugation and then cryopreserved in liquid nitrogen. To synthesize cDNA, template-switch 5'RACE was performed with a primer carrying a 10-nucleotide random unique molecular identifier so that each TCR transcript was tagged. Every sequencing run covered 15-18 subjects and yielded more than 170 million TCR-beta sequences. The RNeasy kit was used for extraction of total RNA. The KAPA Real-time Library Amplification kit was used to amplify TCR-beta VDJ regions with primers targeting the TCR constant region and the 5'RACE anchor. Sample indexes and Illumina adaptors were added in a first PCR, after which library yield was increased in a second PCR. After Ampure bead purification, the TCR product of roughly 650 bp was size-selected on a 2% E-gel SizeSelection system. Before pooling, libraries had their quality checked on a Bioanalyzer, their concentration measured with Qubit, and their quantity determined with the Kapa Library Quantification kit. An Illumina HiSeq 2500 sequenced the libraries paired-end 2 x 150 bp. To increase sequence diversity, roughly 23-30% phiX was spiked into each library pool. As for how the authors treated the data: Quality-filtered reads were processed with the UMI-based MiGEC pipeline, and over 75% of raw TCR sequences were removed by the MiGEC pipeline during error correction. VDJ genes were aligned to IMGT germline references, and clonotypes were defined by unique CDR3 amino acid sequence plus V-J genes. Clonal expansion, Shannon diversity and CDR3 relatedness (CalcPairwiseDistances, ClusterSamples) were evaluated with VDJtools, and phylogenetic trees were built with CLCbio workbench. Using coefficient-of-variation modelling across technical triplicates, the study counted a clone as expanded if it had at least 8 unique UMIs. Using fastp at Q25 and MiXCR, TCRdb reprocessed the public reads and kept productive beta chains. Rows matching on CDR3 protein sequence are summarized as one entry with the most common DNA and genes. TCRdb's processing, not the authors' own work, is the source of the V and J calls. This sample is represented by 50,000 to 85,000 distinct CDR3 sequences; around 5.2% of them were singletons. About 2.7% of the sample is in the top ten clones.

The clonotype originates from a woman aged 25 to 39 with multiple sclerosis. Sequenced sample: PBMCs.

The bases are TGTGCCAGTGGGACAGGGGCCGGTTCACCCCTCCACTTT. Its protein product is CASGTGAGSPLHF. The chain uses TRBV6-1 and TRBJ1-6, with 10 bases matching TRBD1. The CDR3 measures 13 amino acids from cysteine to phenylalanine. The DNA shown is the 39-base CDR3, in frame from base 1. CDR1 and CDR2 were assigned from the germline V gene as MNHNS and SASEGT. V has 9 bases trimmed and J has 9 bases trimmed; junction bases matching no gene number 5.